Shown below are 26 T cell receptor beta chains from a single sample sequenced in a study of cytomegalovirus exposure and HLA in healthy donors. PCR was performed using 60 Vbeta and 13 Jbeta primers. The repertoire was sequenced with immunoSEQ multiplex PCR; TCRdb's copy has only in-frame clones and lacks some. Of about 100,000 clones in the sample, about 80% were seen once. Source material: PBMCs. The receptors here all came from a female donor in good health and CMV-seropositive.

The chain has TRBV18 and TRBJ2-3; weak D call: TRBD2 (6 bases). Germline CDR1 reads KGHSH; CDR2 reads LQKENI. The V gene lost 5 bases and the J gene lost 0 bases, with 12 bases spanning the gap. This CDR3 has 15 amino acids. The CDR3 nucleotides read TGTGCCAGCTCAACCGTGGGGACTAGCACAGATACGCAGTATTTT. This gives the protein CASSTVGTSTDTQYF. The full variable domain, completed using reference TRBV18 and TRBJ2-3, is NAGVMQNPRHLVRRRGQEARLRCSPMKGHSHVYWYRQLPEEGLKFMVYLQKENIIDESGMPKERFSAEFPKEGPSILRIQQVVRGDSAAYFCASSTVGTSTDTQYFGPGTRLTVL.

This clone was picked up one time. The J gene is TRBJ2-2, the V gene TRBV2; 7 nucleotides match TRBD2. Germline trimming cut 6 bases from V and 5 bases from J; bases unmatched to any gene: 3. Germline CDR1 reads SNHLY; CDR2 reads FYNNEI. This CDR3 region has 13 residues. The CDR3 DNA reads TGTGCCAGCAGACTAGCGTGGACCGGGGAGCTGTTTTTT. This codes for CASRLAWTGELFF.

The V and J genes are TRBV5-1 and TRBJ2-5; TRBD1 agrees at 8 bases. CDR1 SGHRS and CDR2 YFSETQ come from the germline V gene. The CDR3 extends over 15 amino acids. The ends lost 4 bases at V and 5 bases at J; junction bases unmatched: 10. In nucleotides, the CDR3 is TGCGCCAGCAGCCCTACGACAGGGGTTGTGGAGACCCAGTACTTC. Its translation: CASSPTTGVVETQYF.

The chain links TRBV27 to TRBJ2-6; D unresolved. Per the germline V gene, CDR1 is MNHEY and CDR2 is SMNVEV (reference sequence). The CDR3 sequence is 13 residues long. V lost 10 bases, J lost 4 bases, and 11 bases lay in between. The CDR3 region has the DNA TGTGCCACCTCCCCCCCCGGGGCCAACGTCCTGACTTTC. Its translation is CATSPPGANVLTF.

The rearrangement links TRBV5-6 to TRBJ1-2; D is unresolved. The length of the CDR3 is 14 residues. The germline gives CDR1 SGHDT, CDR2 YYEEEE. Trimming removed 0 bases from V and 4 bases from J, with 10 bases in between. The CDR3 DNA reads TGTGCCAGCAGCTTGGAGGTGACAAGCTATGGCTACACCTTC. It encodes CASSLEVTSYGYTF.

The J gene is TRBJ1-6, the V gene TRBV9; D may be TRBD1 (5 bases). The germline CDR1 and CDR2 sequences are SGDLS and YYNGEE. Trimming left V 0 bases short and J 9 bases short, with 19 bases between. There are 17 residues in the CDR3. As DNA, the CDR3 is TGTGCCAGCAGCGTAGAGGCGGTTGGGGGGTTCGGTTCACCCCTCCACTTT. It codes for CASSVEAVGGFGSPLHF.

The rearrangement links TRBV11-2 to TRBJ2-2, with 15 bases lining up with TRBD2. The germline V gene has CDR1 SGHAT and CDR2 FQNNGV. With 4 bases clipped from V and 7 bases from J, the junction kept 4 bases outside the gene matches. CDR3 length equals 16 residues. CDR3 nucleotides: TGTGCCAGCAGCTCCGGACTAGCGGGAGGGATCGGGGAGCTGTTTTTT. Encoded protein: CASSSGLAGGIGELFF.

This clone occurred a few times. The chain couples TRBV5-6 to TRBJ2-7, with 7 bases aligning to TRBD2. The V and J ends lost 2 bases and 0 bases, in that order; junction bases with no gene match: 2. The germline V gene has CDR1 SGHDT and CDR2 YYEEEE. The CDR3 contains 14 residues. The CDR3 spells CASSLGEGSYEQYF. The CDR3 DNA reads TGTGCCAGCAGCTTAGGGGAGGGCTCCTACGAGCAGTACTTC. The variable domain in full, with the rest retrieved from reference TRBV5-6 and TRBJ2-7, is DAGVTQSPTHLIKTRGQQVTLRCSPKSGHDTVSWYQQALGQGPQFIFQYYEEEERQRGNFPDRFSGHQFPNYSSELNVNALLLGDSALYLCASSLGEGSYEQYFGPGTRLTVT.

This clone was seen a handful of times. The chain carries TRBV30 and TRBJ2-7, with D maybe TRBD1 (6 bases). The V gene's germline CDR1 is GTSNPN and CDR2 SVGIG (reference sequence). Trimming stripped 3 bases from V and 2 bases from J, with 11 bases between. This CDR3 has 13 amino acids. CDR3: CAWSGTFTYEQYF. The CDR3 nucleotides read TGTGCCTGGAGCGGGACATTTACCTACGAGCAGTACTTC. The whole variable domain, remainder taken from reference TRBV30 and TRBJ2-7, is SQTIHQWPATLVQPVGSPLSLECTVEGTSNPNLYWYRQAAGRGLQLLFYSVGIGQISSEVPQNLSASRPQDRQFILSSKKLLLSDSGFYLCAWSGTFTYEQYFGPGTRLTVT.

The V gene is TRBV29-1, the J gene TRBJ2-3; D possibly corresponds to TRBD1 (7 bases). Trimming removed 6 bases at V and 6 bases at J, with 16 bases between. Germline values: CDR1 SQVTM, CDR2 ANQGSEA. The CDR3 spans 13 residues. CDR3 bases: TGCAGCGTGGCAGGGGGGATTTGGGATACGCAGTATTTT. Translated: CSVAGGIWDTQYF.

The chain employs TRBV7-9 and TRBJ1-1; a weak D match, TRBD1 (5 bases). Between the trimmed V and J ends, which lost 7 bases and 1 base, there was a span of 7 bases. The CDR3 has 12 residues. Germline CDR1 reads SEHNR; CDR2 reads FQNEAQ (reference sequence). CDR3 sequence reads: CASIGANTEAFF. The CDR3 nucleotides read TGTGCCAGCATAGGGGCGAACACTGAAGCTTTCTTT.

The gene calls are TRBV7-2 and TRBJ1-6, with unresolved D. The CDR3 consists of 14 residues. The germline CDR1 and CDR2 sequences are SGHTA and FQGNSA. The V and J ends lost 1 base and 6 bases respectively, with 7 bases between them. In DNA form, the CDR3 reads TGTGCCAGCAGCTTAGGGCCAGTTAATTCACCCCTCCACTTT. Translated: CASSLGPVNSPLHF.

This chain links TRBV18 with TRBJ2-2; 7 positions agree with TRBD2. There are 15 residues in the CDR3. Looked up from germline, CDR1 is KGHSH and CDR2 is LQKENI. With 6 bases clipped from V and 3 bases from J, the junction kept 7 bases outside the gene matches. The CDR3: CASSPGRADTGELFF. The CDR3 DNA sequence: TGTGCCAGCTCGCCTGGGAGGGCCGACACCGGGGAGCTGTTTTTT.

The rearrangement uses TRBV7-6 and TRBJ1-6; D may be TRBD1 (5 bases). This CDR3 is built from 13 residues. Trimming pared 5 bases from V and 7 bases from J, leaving 9 bases between. Looked up from germline, CDR1 is SGHVS and CDR2 is FNYEAQ. The CDR3 sequence: CASSMGRNSPLHF. In DNA, the CDR3 is TGTGCCAGCAGCATGGGGCGGAATTCACCCCTCCACTTT.

The V and J genes are TRBV9 and TRBJ1-3; possibly TRBD1 for D (6 bases). This CDR3 has 16 residues. Trimming cost V 7 bases and J 3 bases, with 20 bases left between them. Germline values: CDR1 SGDLS, CDR2 YYNGEE. CDR3 coding DNA: TGTGCCAGCTCCGGTGACAGGAAGAATCTTGGAAACACCATATATTTT. This sequence encodes CASSGDRKNLGNTIYF.

A few counts support this clone. J is TRBJ2-1 and V is TRBV7-2; 10 nucleotides align to TRBD2. CDR3 length: 18 amino acids. V shed 4 bases, J shed 0 bases, and the junction held 9 bases outside the gene matches. Per the germline V gene, CDR1 is SGHTA and CDR2 is FQGNSA. DNA for the CDR3: TGTGCCAGCAGCTCCCCGGGACTAGCGCGTAACTCCTACAATGAGCAGTTCTTC. Translation gives CASSSPGLARNSYNEQFF. Full variable domain (outside the CDR3, taken from reference TRBV7-2 and TRBJ2-1): GAGVSQSPSNKVTEKGKDVELRCDPISGHTALYWYRQSLGQGLEFLIYFQGNSAPDKSGLPSDRFSAERTGGSVSTLTIQRTQQEDSAVYLCASSSPGLARNSYNEQFFGPGTRLTVL.

The CDR3 nucleotides read TGTGCCAGCTCACACCAATCGGACACTGAAGCTTTCTTT. Amino acid sequence: CASSHQSDTEAFF. The V call is TRBV18, the J call TRBJ1-1; the D is unclear. The CDR3 extends over 13 amino acids. The V gene's germline CDR1 is KGHSH and CDR2 LQKENI. Trimming removed 4 bases from V and 3 bases from J, with 9 bases in between.

The V gene is TRBV7-9, the J gene TRBJ1-2; maybe TRBD1 (6 bases). This CDR3 is built from 16 residues. Between the trimmed V and J ends, which lost 2 bases and 0 bases, there was a span of 13 bases. Looked up from germline, CDR1 is SEHNR and CDR2 is FQNEAQ (reference sequence). The chain's CDR3 is CASSLKSGAANYGYTF. The CDR3 region has the DNA TGTGCCAGCAGCTTAAAGTCAGGGGCGGCTAACTATGGCTACACCTTC.

This clone was counted a single time. J is TRBJ2-7 and V is TRBV4-2; 7 bases match TRBD1. V was pared by 4 bases and J by 5 bases, with 11 bases of the junction left unmatched. The CDR3 sequence is 15 residues long. Germline V lookup: CDR1 LGHNA, CDR2 YNFKEQ. The CDR3, as DNA: TGTGCCAGCAGCCCACAGGGGATTATGCAAGACGAGCAGTACTTC. This codes for CASSPQGIMQDEQYF.

The rearrangement uses TRBV7-2 and TRBJ2-5; D perhaps matches TRBD1 (6 bases). The V end was cut by 3 bases, the J end by 0 bases, with 17 bases between. The V gene's germline CDR1 is SGHTA and CDR2 FQGNSA. The CDR3 covers 17 residues. CDR3 DNA sequence: TGTGCCAGCAGCTTGGGGGCACGGGGCGTGTACCAAGAGACCCAGTACTTC. The encoded protein is CASSLGARGVYQETQYF.

As DNA, the CDR3 is TGCGCCAGCAGCTGGTCGGGAGGGGACGAGCAGTACTTC. It codes for CASSWSGGDEQYF. This chain links TRBV5-1 with TRBJ2-7; TRBD2 aligns across 8 bases. This CDR3 comprises 13 residues. V gave up 3 bases and J gave up 5 bases; unmatched junction bases: 4. Germline loops: CDR1 SGHRS, CDR2 YFSETQ.

This sequence joins TRBV6-6 and TRBJ1-2; no firm D call. Germline CDR1 MNHNY, CDR2 SVGAGI (reference sequence). CDR3 length: 11 amino acids. The V end was cut by 4 bases, the J end by 6 bases, with 6 bases between. In DNA, the CDR3 is TGTGCCAGCAGTTTACTCCATGGCTACACCTTC. This gives the protein CASSLLHGYTF.

The rearrangement joins TRBV18 to TRBJ2-7, with 8 nucleotides matching TRBD1. CDR1 is KGHSH, CDR2 LQKENI, per germline. The CDR3 contains 15 residues. Trimming cost V 0 bases and J 5 bases; bases outside gene matches: 6. CDR3 bases: TGTGCCAGCTCACCACCTCGGACAGGGCTACACGAGCAGTACTTC. Encoded protein: CASSPPRTGLHEQYF.

The J gene is TRBJ1-2, the V gene TRBV18; TRBD1 matches at 9 bases. This CDR3 comprises 15 residues. Germline V CDR1 and CDR2: KGHSH, LQKENI. V trimming: 4 bases; J trimming: 9 bases; junction bases outside the gene matches: 12. CDR3 sequence (DNA): TGTGCCAGCTCACTCGGCACAGGGGGCCTATGGAGCTACACCTTC. Protein product: CASSLGTGGLWSYTF.

This chain links TRBV4-1 with TRBJ1-2; the D is unclear. Germline assignment: CDR1 MGHRA and CDR2 YSYEKL. V lost 4 bases and J lost 8, with 14 bases in between. The CDR3 extends over 13 amino acids. In nucleotides, the CDR3 is TGCGCCAGCAGCCTCAGACCTGCTAGGGGCTACACCTTC. Protein sequence: CASSLRPARGYTF.

V usage is TRBV19 and J usage is TRBJ2-7, with TRBD1 identical over 9 bases. CDR1 and CDR2 (germline): LNHDA, SQIVND (reference sequence). The CDR3 spans 14 residues. The trim removed 4 bases at V and 3 bases at J, leaving 4 bases unmatched. The CDR3 DNA is TGTGCCAGTAGTAACTCGGGACAGGGCTACGAGCAGTACTTC. It codes for CASSNSGQGYEQYF.